The 19 T cell receptor beta chains listed next were all sequenced from one sample in a study of T cell responses to AZD1222 COVID-19 vaccine. The method was immunoSEQ multiplex PCR; TCRdb's version includes in-frame clones alone and lacks a portion of them. The table lists 98,000 or so clones, roughly 83% of them singletons, with 11% to 15% in the top ten. The sample was peripheral blood, taken 28 days after the second AZD1222 dose. These receptor sequences come from an adult who received the AZD1222 COVID-19 vaccine.

This clone was seen only once. CDR3 sequence reads: CASGGHLNTEAFF. CDR3 DNA: TGTGCCAGTGGGGGGCACCTGAACACTGAAGCTTTCTTT. The chain couples TRBV6-5 to TRBJ1-1; D might be TRBD1 (6 bases). V lost 9 bases and J lost 0, with 11 bases in between. Germline V gene sequence: CDR1 MNHEY, CDR2 SVGAGI. This CDR3 has 13 residues.

This chain connects TRBV5-4 to TRBJ2-5, with 8 nucleotides matching TRBD2. The CDR3 length is 14 residues. The trim removed 4 bases at V and 4 bases at J, leaving 6 bases unmatched. Germline values: CDR1 SGHNT, CDR2 YYREEE (reference sequence). The DNA of the CDR3 is TGTGCCAGCAGCACCGGGACTAGTCCAGAGACCCAGTACTTC. Translating gives CASSTGTSPETQYF.

CDR3 DNA: TGTGCCAGTAGTATCCCGGGACAGGGTGCTGAGCAGTTCTTC. This codes for CASSIPGQGAEQFF. J is TRBJ2-1 and V is TRBV19; 9 bases align to TRBD1. In germline, CDR1 is LNHDA, CDR2 SQIVND (reference sequence). The J segment lost 9 bases and the V segment lost 3 bases, leaving 6 bases of the junction unmatched. The CDR3 sequence is 14 residues long.

The genes are TRBV29-1 and TRBJ1-4; tentative D call: TRBD1 (5 bases). Germline V gives CDR1 SQVTM, CDR2 ANQGSEA. Trimming stripped 4 bases from V and 12 bases from J, with 21 bases between. This CDR3 spans 14 amino acids. CDR3 amino acids: CSVGESGRASQLFF. DNA of the CDR3: TGCAGCGTTGGGGAGTCAGGGAGGGCCAGTCAACTGTTTTTT.

The rearrangement uses TRBV28 and TRBJ2-7; a weak D match, TRBD1 (6 bases). The CDR3 spans 12 residues. CDR1 is MDHEN and CDR2 is SYDVKM in the germline V gene. Between the trimmed V and J ends, which lost 4 bases and 6 bases, there was a span of 10 bases. CDR3 coding DNA: TGTGCCAGCAGTTCACAGGGTGCCGAGCAGTACTTC. Translation: CASSSQGAEQYF.

The chain carries TRBV5-1 and TRBJ2-7, with a tentative D call TRBD1 (5 bases). This CDR3 spans 14 amino acids. The V end lost 3 bases, the J end lost 5 bases, and 15 bases lay between the germline ends. In germline, CDR1 is SGHRS, CDR2 YFSETQ. CDR3 sequence reads: CASSSSATADEQYF. The CDR3 nucleotides read TGCGCCAGCAGCTCGTCTGCGACAGCTGACGAGCAGTACTTC.

The chain carries TRBV5-4 and TRBJ2-1, with TRBD1 as a possible D gene (6 bases). The V end lost 0 bases, the J end lost 2 bases, and 6 bases lay between the germline ends. Per germline, CDR1 SGHNT and CDR2 YYREEE (reference sequence). This CDR3 comprises 14 residues. CDR3 in DNA: TGTGCCAGCAGCTTGGACAGGGCCTACAATGAGCAGTTCTTC. It codes for CASSLDRAYNEQFF.

The V call is TRBV7-6, the J call TRBJ2-5; 9 nucleotides match TRBD2. V trimming: 3 bases; J trimming: 5 bases; junction bases outside the gene matches: 10. Germline V lookup: CDR1 SGHVS, CDR2 FNYEAQ. The CDR3 covers 16 residues. The CDR3 sequence is CASSFLRGGARETQYF. The DNA of the CDR3 is TGTGCCAGCAGCTTTCTCCGCGGGGGGGCGAGGGAGACCCAGTACTTC.

This sequence joins TRBV10-3 and TRBJ1-1; TRBD1 is a possible D gene (6 bases). V gave up 2 bases and J gave up 0 bases, with 13 bases separating them. There are 16 residues in the CDR3. The V gene's germline CDR1 is ENHRY and CDR2 SYGVKD. In nucleotides, the CDR3 is TGTGCCATCAGTGAGGGAGGGGGTTCCTTGAACACTGAAGCTTTCTTT. Translation: CAISEGGGSLNTEAFF.

The rearrangement links TRBV5-5 to TRBJ1-4; 7 nucleotides agree with TRBD1. Germline V gene sequence: CDR1 SGHKS, CDR2 YYEKEE (reference sequence). This CDR3 is built from 14 residues. Losses at the gene ends were 0 bases for V and 8 bases for J; bases not matched to a gene: 4. The CDR3 bases are TGTGCCAGCAGCTTGGACAGGGGAGGGGAAAAACTGTTTTTT. Amino acids: CASSLDRGGEKLFF.

This clone was observed once. The chain recombines TRBV5-1 with TRBJ2-3, with 11 bases that match TRBD2. In germline, CDR1 is SGHRS, CDR2 YFSETQ. The V gene end was trimmed by 0 bases and the J gene end by 6 bases; junction bases not matched to a gene: 6. CDR3 length equals 16 residues. CDR3 sequence reads: CASSLELAGAQDTQYF. CDR3 coding DNA: TGCGCCAGCAGCTTGGAACTAGCGGGAGCCCAGGATACGCAGTATTTT.

In the case of this clone: The sample has other DNA sequences that encode this CDR3 too. The V call is TRBV30, the J call TRBJ2-1; D is unresolved. Trimming cost V 0 bases and J 6 bases, with 6 bases left between them. Germline CDR1 GTSNPN, CDR2 SVGIG (reference sequence). This CDR3 comprises 12 residues. DNA for the CDR3: TGTGCCTGGAGTGTACTTGGCAATGAGCAGTTCTTC. As protein: CAWSVLGNEQFF.

Relative to its sample, this clone is medium-sized. The same CDR3 arises from other DNA sequences in this sample as well. The chain carries TRBV7-9 and TRBJ1-1; no definite D call. The V end lost 5 bases, the J end lost 1 base, and 8 bases lay between the germline ends. CDR1 and CDR2 (germline): SEHNR, FQNEAQ (reference sequence). This CDR3 region has 13 residues. This chain's CDR3 is CASSPQGNTEAFF. The CDR3 region has the DNA TGTGCCAGCAGCCCTCAAGGGAACACTGAAGCTTTCTTT.

The rearrangement uses TRBV2 and TRBJ2-7, with 7 bases that match TRBD2. The CDR3 is 13 amino acids. Germline V gene sequence: CDR1 SNHLY, CDR2 FYNNEI. V trimming: 5 bases; J trimming: 3 bases; junction bases outside the gene matches: 4. CDR3 loop: CASSSGLLYEQYF. The CDR3 DNA sequence: TGTGCCAGCAGTTCGGGACTACTCTACGAGCAGTACTTC.

CDR3 nucleotide sequence: TGTGCCAGCAGCTTAGGAGGACACACTGAAGCTTTCTTT. It encodes CASSLGGHTEAFF. This chain connects TRBV11-3 to TRBJ1-1; D is unclear. Germline-derived CDR1 and CDR2 are SGHNT and YENEEA. The CDR3 consists of 13 residues. The germline V and J ends were trimmed by 1 base and 3 bases, with 6 bases remaining between them.

This clone was seen only once. At one end, the junction sequence differs from germline, possibly due to a read error. This chain joins TRBV12-3 or TRBV12-4 and TRBJ1-5; D unclear. This CDR3 is built from 12 residues. The CDR3 is CASGLLYQPQHF. In DNA, the CDR3 is TGTGCCAGCGGTTTGTTGTATCAGCCCCAGCATTTT.

V usage is TRBV30 and J usage is TRBJ2-5; possible D gene TRBD2, 5 bases. V shed 5 bases and J shed 0 bases, with 10 bases lying between them. This CDR3 is built from 13 residues. Germline CDR1 reads GTSNPN; CDR2 reads SVGIG (reference sequence). CDR3 amino acids: CAWEEVYQETQYF. In nucleotides, the CDR3 is TGTGCCTGGGAGGAGGTGTACCAAGAGACCCAGTACTTC. Variable domain in full (rest from reference TRBV30 and TRBJ2-5): SQTIHQWPATLVQPVGSPLSLECTVEGTSNPNLYWYRQAAGRGLQLLFYSVGIGQISSEVPQNLSASRPQDRQFILSSKKLLLSDSGFYLCAWEEVYQETQYFGPGTRLLVL.

This clone was detected only a few times. The chain employs TRBV6-5 and TRBJ2-1; D gene ambiguous. This CDR3 has 13 residues. The V gene's germline CDR1 is MNHEY and CDR2 SVGAGI. Trimming cost V 2 bases and J 6 bases, with 8 bases left between them. CDR3 nucleotides: TGTGCCAGCAGTTACCCACTTGGCAATGAGCAGTTCTTC. Translating gives CASSYPLGNEQFF.

The chain carries TRBV5-1 and TRBJ2-1; 8 nucleotides agree with TRBD2. The CDR3 extends over 15 amino acids. Trimming cost V 0 bases and J 2 bases; bases outside gene matches: 1. Germline V gives CDR1 SGHRS, CDR2 YFSETQ. CDR3 protein: CASSLEGLAYNEQFF. Written as DNA, the CDR3 is TGCGCCAGCAGCTTGGAGGGACTAGCCTACAATGAGCAGTTCTTC.